Presented here are 7 T cell receptor beta chains from one specimen sequenced in a study of T cells in Graves' hyperthyroidism and ophthalmopathy. The TCR beta CDR3 regions underwent amplification using RNA transcripts as the source. The TCR CDR3 first-round RT-PCR relied on the HTBI primer set. TCRdb independently ran MiXCR on the multiplex PCR reads; one entry per CDR3 protein. The data contain 350,000 or so distinct CDR3 sequences, roughly 17% of them seen just once; the ten biggest clones take up roughly 35%. Sequenced sample: blood. The receptors originated from a young woman with Graves' hyperthyroidism that later progressed to Graves' ophthalmopathy.

Turning to this clonotype: A much bigger clone sits one base away, suggesting this may be a read error. The genes are TRBV2 and TRBJ1-3; D is undetermined. The CDR3 spans 16 residues. Germline V gene data show CDR1 as SNHLY and CDR2 as FYNNEI. V was pared by 2 bases and J by 0 bases, with 11 bases between. As DNA, the CDR3 is TGTGCCAGCAGTGAACTGGGCAGAAGCTCTGGAAACACCATATATTTT. Translated, it gives CASSELGRSSGNTIYF.

This clonotype was seen repeatedly, ten times or more. The V and J genes are TRBV28 and TRBJ2-5; either TRBD1 or TRBD2 may supply D (5 bases each). Germline CDR1 is MDHEN and CDR2 is SYDVKM. Between the trimmed V and J ends, which lost 4 bases and 13 bases, there was a span of 19 bases. This CDR3 is 13 amino acids long. CDR3 amino acids: CASSSGTDFPAYF. The DNA of the CDR3 is TGTGCCAGCAGTTCCGGGACCGACTTCCCTGCGTACTTC.

The V gene is TRBV19, the J gene TRBJ2-1; D is perhaps TRBD2 (5 bases). CDR1 is LNHDA and CDR2 is SQIVND in the germline V gene (reference sequence). V was clipped by 5 bases and J by 2 bases, with 10 bases between them. The CDR3 sequence is 14 residues long. The DNA of the CDR3 is TGTGCCAGTAGTCGGGGTAACACCTACAATGAGCAGTTCTTC. Translating gives CASSRGNTYNEQFF. The entire variable domain, with the rest obtained from reference TRBV19 and TRBJ2-1, is as follows: DGGITQSPKYLFRKEGQNVTLSCEQNLNHDAMYWYRQDPGQGLRLIYYSQIVNDFQKGDIAEGYSVSREKKESFPLTVTSAQKNPTAFYLCASSRGNTYNEQFFGPGTRLTVL.

Regarding this clonotype: This may arise from a read error, as a much more abundant clone is one base away. This sequence joins TRBV6-9 and TRBJ2-7, with 9 bases that match TRBD1. The length of the CDR3 is 17 residues. Germline assignment: CDR1 MNHGY and CDR2 SVAAGI. J was trimmed by 3 bases and V by 3 bases; bases with no gene match: 12. The CDR3 here is CASSYRGTGRLSYEQYF. CDR3 nucleotides: TGTGCCAGCAGTTACAGGGGGACAGGGAGACTGAGCTACGAGCAGTACTTC.

This clonotype was seen more than once but under ten times. This chain connects TRBV14 to TRBJ1-1; TRBD1 might be the D (6 bases). The germline V and J ends were trimmed by 4 bases and 10 bases, with 25 bases remaining between them. Germline V lookup: CDR1 SGHDN, CDR2 FVKESK. The CDR3 contains 16 residues. The CDR3 sequence is CASSPNLGQRIVRAFF. The CDR3 DNA sequence: TGTGCCAGCAGCCCGAACCTTGGACAGCGAATAGTTAGAGCTTTCTTT.

A few counts support this clonotype. The CDR3 spells CASSYRRNEQFF. The CDR3 DNA sequence: TGTGCCAGCAGTTACCGGCGCAATGAGCAGTTCTTC. The rearrangement uses TRBV6-5 and TRBJ2-1; D not resolved. The CDR3 has 12 amino acids. The germline CDR1 and CDR2 sequences are MNHEY and SVGAGI. V lost 2 bases and J 6 bases, leaving 5 bases between the germline ends.

The table lists this clonotype with a count of one. Since a much larger clone is just one base distant, this may be a read error. This chain connects TRBV28 to TRBJ1-1; D is undetermined. Trimming took off 3 bases at V and 4 bases at J, with 15 bases between the two ends. Germline V gene sequence: CDR1 MDHEN, CDR2 SYDVKM. The CDR3 length is 15 residues. The CDR3 loop is CASSFLGRRPTEAFF. The CDR3 DNA is TGTGCCAGCAGTTTTTTAGGGAGGAGGCCCACTGAAGCTTTCTTT.